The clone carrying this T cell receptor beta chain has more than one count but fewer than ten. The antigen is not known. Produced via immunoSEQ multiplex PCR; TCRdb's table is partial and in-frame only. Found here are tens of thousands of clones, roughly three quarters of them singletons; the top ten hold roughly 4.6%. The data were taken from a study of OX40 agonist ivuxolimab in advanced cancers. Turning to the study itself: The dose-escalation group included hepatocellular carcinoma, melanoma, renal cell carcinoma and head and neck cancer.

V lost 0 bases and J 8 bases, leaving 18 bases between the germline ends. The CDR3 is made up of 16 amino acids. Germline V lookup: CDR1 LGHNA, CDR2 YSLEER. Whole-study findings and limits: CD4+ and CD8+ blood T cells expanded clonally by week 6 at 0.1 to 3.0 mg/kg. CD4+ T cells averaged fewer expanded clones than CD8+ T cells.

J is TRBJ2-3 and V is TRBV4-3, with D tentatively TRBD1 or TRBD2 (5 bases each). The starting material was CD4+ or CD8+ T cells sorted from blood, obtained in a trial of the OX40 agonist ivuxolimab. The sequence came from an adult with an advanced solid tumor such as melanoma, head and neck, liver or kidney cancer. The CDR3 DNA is TGCGCCAGCAGCCAAGATATGGGGGACCCGTCGGGTACGCAGTATTTT. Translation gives CASSQDMGDPSGTQYF.